These 25 T cell receptor beta chains share one sample of origin, sequenced in a study of T cells in Graves' hyperthyroidism and ophthalmopathy. TCR beta CDR3 regions were amplified from RNA transcripts. With the HTBI primer set, the TCR CDR3 went through a first round of RT-PCR. One entry per CDR3 protein results from TCRdb running MiXCR on the multiplex PCR reads. Among around 690,000 distinct CDR3 sequences listed, around 15% were seen once. Material: blood. These TCRs come from a man aged 45-65 years with Graves' hyperthyroidism.

This clonotype appeared a few times. The chain links TRBV2 to TRBJ2-5, with D perhaps TRBD1 (6 bases). This CDR3 is 13 amino acids long. CDR1 and CDR2 from the germline V gene are SNHLY and FYNNEI. V lost 7 bases, J lost 2 bases, and 11 bases lay in between. DNA for the CDR3: TGTGCCAGCACAGGGGAGATACAAGAGACCCAGTACTTC. Residues: CASTGEIQETQYF.

In this sample, this clonotype turned up many times. The chain combines TRBV5-1 with TRBJ2-1, with TRBD2 matching 10 bases. Per the germline V gene, CDR1 is SGHRS and CDR2 is YFSETQ. This CDR3 region has 15 residues. The V segment lost 5 bases and the J segment 4 bases; nucleotides outside the gene matches: 6. Here the CDR3 reads CASSISSGGYNEQFF. The CDR3 DNA reads as TGCGCCAGCAGTATCTCTAGCGGGGGATACAATGAGCAGTTCTTC.

This clonotype has a count of ten or more. The V gene is TRBV27, the J gene TRBJ2-7; perhaps D is TRBD1 or TRBD2 (5 bases each). This CDR3 spans 16 amino acids. Trimming took off 0 bases at V and 0 bases at J, with 12 bases between the two ends. Per the germline V gene, CDR1 is MNHEY and CDR2 is SMNVEV (reference sequence). Here the CDR3 reads CASSLSPGTFSYEQYF. CDR3 DNA sequence: TGTGCCAGCAGTTTATCCCCAGGGACCTTCTCCTACGAGCAGTACTTC.

This clonotype has a handful of counts. The V and J genes are TRBV30 and TRBJ2-7, with 7 bases that match TRBD1. V was pared by 2 bases and J by 6 bases, with 7 bases of the junction left unmatched. Germline lookup yields CDR1 GTSNPN and CDR2 SVGIG (reference sequence). The CDR3 is 13 amino acids. As DNA, the CDR3 is TGTGCCTGGAGTTCAGGGGGTGGGACCGAGCAGTACTTC. Protein sequence: CAWSSGGGTEQYF. The complete variable domain, with remaining parts taken from reference TRBV30 and TRBJ2-7, reads SQTIHQWPATLVQPVGSPLSLECTVEGTSNPNLYWYRQAAGRGLQLLFYSVGIGQISSEVPQNLSASRPQDRQFILSSKKLLLSDSGFYLCAWSSGGGTEQYFGPGTRLTVT.

In this sample, this clonotype turned up many times. The chain couples TRBV29-1 to TRBJ1-1; D gene ambiguous. Germline V gives CDR1 SQVTM, CDR2 ANQGSEA. Trimming removed 7 bases at V and 1 base at J, with 4 bases between. The CDR3 totals 10 residues. CDR3 coding DNA: TGCAGCGGGGGGAACACTGAAGCTTTCTTT. It is translated as CSGGNTEAFF.

This clonotype has at least ten counts. V gene TRBV2 combines with J gene TRBJ2-3; D is undetermined. Germline V CDR1 and CDR2: SNHLY, FYNNEI. Trimming took 7 bases from V and 2 from J, leaving 7 bases between them. This CDR3 comprises 12 residues. CDR3 DNA: TGTGCCAGCAAACTTGACACAGATACGCAGTATTTT. Translation: CASKLDTDTQYF.

In this sample, this clonotype turned up many times. This chain connects TRBV18 to TRBJ2-7; no firm D call. Germline loops: CDR1 KGHSH, CDR2 LQKENI. The CDR3 sequence is 13 residues long. Trimming pared 4 bases from V and 2 bases from J, leaving 9 bases between. The CDR3 reads CASSHDWAYEQYF. The CDR3 DNA reads as TGTGCCAGCTCACACGACTGGGCCTACGAGCAGTACTTC.

This clonotype was recorded a few times. V usage is TRBV5-1 and J usage is TRBJ1-4; D gene unclear. The CDR3 consists of 16 residues. In germline, CDR1 is SGHRS, CDR2 YFSETQ. The V gene lost 2 bases and the J gene lost 0 bases, with 11 bases spanning the gap. This CDR3 reads CASSFLLGSTNEKLFF. In nucleotides, the CDR3 is TGCGCCAGCAGCTTTCTACTGGGGTCAACTAATGAAAAACTGTTTTTT.

This clonotype was recorded many times. The chain carries TRBV10-3 and TRBJ2-1; TRBD1 matches 7 bases. There are 17 residues in the CDR3. Trimming cost V 0 bases and J 2 bases; bases outside gene matches: 7. The germline V gene has CDR1 ENHRY and CDR2 SYGVKD. The CDR3: CAISESITGAPYNEQFF. For the CDR3, the DNA is TGTGCCATCAGTGAGTCAATTACAGGGGCCCCCTACAATGAGCAGTTCTTC.

This chain links TRBV19 with TRBJ2-5; 10 nucleotides agree with TRBD2. Germline V gene sequence: CDR1 LNHDA, CDR2 SQIVND (reference sequence). J lost 5 bases, V lost 4 bases, and 10 bases had no gene match. The CDR3 runs 16 residues. The CDR3 coding sequence is TGTGCCAGTAGTACCACCGCGACTAGCGGGTTGGAGACCCAGTACTTC. This translates into CASSTTATSGLETQYF.

This clonotype was recorded at least ten times. The chain recombines TRBV28 with TRBJ2-1; 12 nucleotides agree with TRBD2. CDR3 size: 16 residues. CDR1 MDHEN and CDR2 SYDVKM come from the germline V gene. J was trimmed by 4 bases and V by 5 bases; bases with no gene match: 6. This chain's CDR3 is CASSRTSGRQYNEQFF. The CDR3 DNA is TGTGCCAGCAGTCGAACTAGCGGGAGGCAATACAATGAGCAGTTCTTC.

This clonotype was counted a single time. A much larger clone differs by one base, so this may be a read error. The genes are TRBV19 and TRBJ1-4, with 7 bases that match TRBD1. V lost 8 bases to trimming and J lost 0 bases; unmatched junction nucleotides: 3. Per the germline V gene, CDR1 is LNHDA and CDR2 is SQIVND (reference sequence). This CDR3 spans 14 amino acids. The CDR3 here is CASGGTATNEKLFF. The CDR3, as DNA: TGTGCCAGTGGGGGGACAGCAACTAATGAAAAACTGTTTTTT.

Only a few counts were recorded for this clonotype. A much larger clonotype is one base distant, so this may be a read error. The genes are TRBV9 and TRBJ2-7, with 8 bases identical to TRBD1. CDR1 is SGDLS and CDR2 is YYNGEE in the germline V gene. V trimming: 0 bases; J trimming: 2 bases; junction bases outside the gene matches: 4. The CDR3 is 15 residues long. The CDR3 protein is CASSVGTGITYEQYF. For the CDR3, the DNA is TGTGCCAGCAGCGTAGGGACAGGGATCACCTACGAGCAGTACTTC.

This clonotype was detected a few times. The rearrangement joins TRBV28 to TRBJ2-2; D unresolved. The CDR3 sequence is 13 residues long. V was clipped by 3 bases and J by 4 bases, with 6 bases between them. CDR1 MDHEN and CDR2 SYDVKM come from the germline V gene. CDR3 in amino acids: CASSFHVTGELFF. The CDR3 nucleotides read TGTGCCAGCAGTTTCCATGTCACCGGGGAGCTGTTTTTT.

This clonotype was detected ten times or more. This rearrangement joins TRBV2 to TRBJ2-3; 11 bases align to TRBD2. J lost 3 bases, V lost 5 bases, and 10 bases had no gene match. The CDR3 is made up of 17 amino acids. Germline CDR1 is SNHLY and CDR2 is FYNNEI. The CDR3 spells CASSRRFGTSGTDTQYF. DNA for the CDR3: TGTGCCAGCAGTCGTCGATTTGGGACTAGCGGAACAGATACGCAGTATTTT.

This clonotype has a count of ten or more. The V call is TRBV2, the J call TRBJ1-5; TRBD1 matches 7 bases. CDR1 and CDR2 (germline): SNHLY, FYNNEI. The ends lost 7 bases at V and 5 bases at J; junction bases unmatched: 11. The CDR3 covers 15 residues. The CDR3 region has the DNA TGTGCCAGCACCGTGACAGGGTTAGGGGATCAGCCCCAGCATTTT. This gives the protein CASTVTGLGDQPQHF.

This clonotype was seen at least ten times. In DNA form, the CDR3 reads TGTGCCAGCAACCCTCATGGGAGGGAGGCCTACAATGAGCAGTTCTTC. Translation: CASNPHGREAYNEQFF. The chain is built from TRBV27 and TRBJ2-1; 7 bases line up with TRBD2. CDR1 is MNHEY and CDR2 is SMNVEV in the germline V gene (reference sequence). This CDR3 region has 16 residues. The V segment lost 7 bases and the J segment 2 bases; nucleotides outside the gene matches: 11.

This clonotype was seen many times. The gene calls are TRBV20-1 and TRBJ2-3, with 11 bases identical to TRBD2. The CDR3 consists of 16 residues. J gave up 6 bases and V 0 bases, and 8 bases lay outside the gene matches. The germline V gene has CDR1 DFQATT and CDR2 SNEGSKA (reference sequence). CDR3 bases: TGCAGTGCTAGAGATCTCCTAGCGGGAGGATTGGATACGCAGTATTTT. Protein product: CSARDLLAGGLDTQYF.

This clonotype was counted many times. V and J are TRBV19 and TRBJ2-1; 12 bases agree with TRBD2. In germline, CDR1 is LNHDA, CDR2 SQIVND (reference sequence). There are 17 residues in the CDR3. The trim removed 10 bases at V and 0 bases at J, leaving 10 bases unmatched. CDR3 sequence reads: CATSGTSGSSSYNEQFF. CDR3 sequence (DNA): TGTGCCACATCCGGGACTAGCGGGTCGAGCTCCTACAATGAGCAGTTCTTC.

This clonotype showed up many times. The V call is TRBV27, the J call TRBJ1-5; a possible D gene is TRBD1 (6 bases). This CDR3 is 13 amino acids long. The germline V gene encodes CDR1 MNHEY and CDR2 SMNVEV (reference sequence). The V end was cut by 4 bases, the J end by 7 bases, with 11 bases between. CDR3 protein: CASSYRDGQPQHF. CDR3 coding DNA: TGTGCCAGCAGTTACAGGGATGGACAGCCCCAGCATTTT.

This clonotype was detected ten times or more. The CDR3 protein is CASSFSNQETQYF. CDR3 in DNA: TGTGCCAGCAGTTTTAGTAACCAAGAGACCCAGTACTTC. V gene TRBV12-3 or TRBV12-4 combines with J gene TRBJ2-5; D is ambiguous. This CDR3 has 13 amino acids. Trimming took 3 bases from V and 0 from J, leaving 5 bases between them.

The chain recombines TRBV11-2 with TRBJ2-1; 11 nucleotides line up with TRBD1. The V gene end was trimmed by 5 bases and the J gene end by 3 bases; junction bases not matched to a gene: 6. This CDR3 has 16 residues. CDR1 and CDR2 from the germline V gene are SGHAT and FQNNGV. CDR3 coding DNA: TGTGCCAGCAGCAACGCCGGGACAGGGGGCTACAATGAGCAGTTCTTC. Its protein product is CASSNAGTGGYNEQFF.

The J gene is TRBJ1-5, the V gene TRBV19; D is unclear. The V end lost 3 bases, the J end lost 3 bases, and 15 bases lay between the germline ends. CDR1 and CDR2 from the germline V gene are LNHDA and SQIVND (reference sequence). This CDR3 comprises 16 residues. CDR3 sequence reads: CASSMRRPNLNQPQHF. CDR3 bases: TGTGCCAGTAGTATGCGTAGACCGAACCTCAATCAGCCCCAGCATTTT.

V and J are TRBV10-1 and TRBJ2-7, with a possible D match to TRBD2 (5 bases). The CDR3 has 15 residues. The germline V and J ends were trimmed by 0 bases and 2 bases, with 11 bases remaining between them. Germline CDR1 WNHNN, CDR2 SYGVQD (reference sequence). CDR3 residues: CASSESAGATYEQYF. Here the CDR3 DNA reads TGCGCCAGCAGTGAGTCGGCGGGCGCGACCTACGAGCAGTACTTC.

This clonotype was detected ten times or more. This chain connects TRBV2 to TRBJ2-7, with 7 bases matching TRBD2. Trimming cost V 4 bases and J 7 bases; bases outside gene matches: 10. Germline-derived CDR1 and CDR2 are SNHLY and FYNNEI. The CDR3 has 14 residues. CDR3 DNA: TGTGCCAGCAGTGGGCCAGCGGGATTATGGGAGCAGTACTTC. Encoded protein: CASSGPAGLWEQYF. The variable domain in full, completed from reference TRBV2 and TRBJ2-7, reads EPEVTQTPSHQVTQMGQEVILRCVPISNHLYFYWYRQILGQKVEFLVSFYNNEISEKSEIFDDQFSVERPDGSNFTLKIRSTKLEDSAMYFCASSGPAGLWEQYFGPGTRLTVT.